The text below deals with one T cell receptor (beta chain). The authors prepared the TCRbeta library with unique molecular identifiers. TCRdb reprocessed the PCR reads with MiXCR, giving one entry per CDR3 protein. Of roughly 500,000 distinct CDR3 sequences listed, approximately 32% are singletons. This sample is drawn from a study of T-cell reconstitution after alpha-beta-depleted transplantation in children. From germline, CDR1 is SGHTA and CDR2 FQGNSA. The CDR3 is 17 amino acids. V gave up 1 base and J gave up 0 bases, with 10 bases separating them. The source of this sequence is a human donor who donated a stem cell graft to a child with aplastic anemia. Source: PBMCs from the stem cell graft donor, taken from the stem cell graft. The rearrangement uses TRBV7-2 and TRBJ2-6; D gene unclear. CDR3 bases: TGTGCCAGCAGCTTAGTGCGAGTTGCCTCTGGGGCCAACGTCCTGACTTTC. Amino acids: CASSLVRVASGANVLTF.